Listed below are T cell receptor beta chains from one sample, sequenced in a study of shared clonotypes between healthy human individuals. Sequencing used immunoSEQ multiplex PCR; TCRdb keeps in-frame clones, though not all of them. Of some 1 million clones in the sample, about 70% were seen once. Sequencing was performed on memory CD4+ T cells sorted from blood. These receptors were taken from a man in his late teens or twenties in good health. Both conserved end residues are part of each CDR3.

v_call: TRBV21-1; j_call: TRBJ2-7; cdr3_aa: CASSKAAHFMCEQYF
v_call: TRBV6-1; j_call: TRBJ1-5; cdr3_aa: CASSEGTGVSQPQHF
v_call: TRBV6-6; j_call: TRBJ2-1; cdr3_aa: CASSRDILYNEQFF
v_call: TRBV5-6; j_call: TRBJ2-7; cdr3_aa: CASSQLGYQGSHEQYF
v_call: TRBV5-1; j_call: TRBJ2-7; cdr3_aa: CASSATDRTYEQYF
v_call: TRBV2; j_call: TRBJ2-3; cdr3_aa: CASSALLFTDTQYF
v_call: TRBV6-1; j_call: TRBJ1-2; cdr3_aa: CASRPPMGYGYTF
v_call: TRBV15; j_call: TRBJ2-7; cdr3_aa: CATSQIREGPYEQYF
v_call: TRBV6-5; j_call: TRBJ1-1; cdr3_aa: CASSYAGQGGEAFF
v_call: TRBV6-1; j_call: TRBJ1-1; cdr3_aa: CASVGDMNTEAFF
v_call: TRBV11-2; j_call: TRBJ2-2; cdr3_aa: CASSSTKGHGELFF
v_call: TRBV6-1; j_call: TRBJ2-7; cdr3_aa: CASRPGISASYEQYF
v_call: TRBV2; j_call: TRBJ2-7; cdr3_aa: CASSEGGPSYEQYF
v_call: TRBV5-1; j_call: TRBJ2-7; cdr3_aa: CASSFGQGFYEQYF
v_call: TRBV9; j_call: TRBJ2-5; cdr3_aa: CASSVGLAGGGETQYF
v_call: TRBV5-6; j_call: TRBJ2-6; cdr3_aa: CASSLQFGALSAGANVLTF
v_call: TRBV5-4; j_call: TRBJ2-3; cdr3_aa: CASGGGTGGTDTQYF
v_call: TRBV19; j_call: TRBJ2-1; cdr3_aa: CASSIQGLDYEQFF
v_call: TRBV28; j_call: TRBJ2-5; cdr3_aa: CASSPSWETQYF
v_call: TRBV11-2; j_call: TRBJ2-1; cdr3_aa: CASSYLSGRALDEQFF
v_call: TRBV6-5; j_call: .; cdr3_aa: CASSAGPGLEYEQYF
v_call: TRBV30; j_call: TRBJ1-2; cdr3_aa: CAWSTDRAKGYTF
v_call: TRBV19; j_call: TRBJ2-3; cdr3_aa: CASSISPTSTDTQYF
v_call: TRBV7-8; j_call: TRBJ2-3; cdr3_aa: CASSLERGSTDTQYF
v_call: TRBV9; j_call: TRBJ2-5; cdr3_aa: CASSAGTSGGLFQETQYF
v_call: TRBV5-1; j_call: TRBJ2-3; cdr3_aa: CASSFGGTDTQYF
v_call: TRBV2; j_call: TRBJ2-2; cdr3_aa: CASQTGNTGELFF
v_call: TRBV28; j_call: TRBJ1-2; cdr3_aa: CASSSGGYTF
v_call: TRBV18; j_call: TRBJ2-5; cdr3_aa: CASSPPSGQETQYF
v_call: TRBV5-5; j_call: TRBJ2-7; cdr3_aa: CASSLADSVYEQYF
v_call: TRBV5-1; j_call: TRBJ1-3; cdr3_aa: CASSLGQLGNTIYF
v_call: TRBV29-1; j_call: TRBJ2-5; cdr3_aa: CSVNGRGQETQYF
v_call: TRBV11-2; j_call: TRBJ1-1; cdr3_aa: CASSFDRSTAFF
v_call: TRBV2; j_call: TRBJ1-4; cdr3_aa: CASSEQNNEKLFF
v_call: TRBV7-9; j_call: TRBJ1-1; cdr3_aa: CASSQGQGRRNTEAFF
v_call: TRBV11-2; j_call: TRBJ1-2; cdr3_aa: CASSLAWGANYGYTF
v_call: TRBV9; j_call: TRBJ1-2; cdr3_aa: CASSVNSALPEGYTF
v_call: TRBV6-6; j_call: TRBJ2-5; cdr3_aa: CASRNPPQETQYF
v_call: TRBV6-5; j_call: TRBJ1-2; cdr3_aa: CASSYSEGNGGYTF
v_call: TRBV29-1; j_call: TRBJ1-2; cdr3_aa: CSVDSIGGYTF
v_call: TRBV18; j_call: TRBJ2-7; cdr3_aa: CASSPTGTGVEQYF
v_call: TRBV5-6; j_call: TRBJ2-1; cdr3_aa: CASSLAPAGSYNEQFF
v_call: TRBV7-2; j_call: TRBJ1-4; cdr3_aa: CASSSTSATNEKLFF
v_call: TRBV6-1; j_call: TRBJ2-5; cdr3_aa: CASSGQGGQTQYF
v_call: TRBV19; j_call: TRBJ2-3; cdr3_aa: CASSTSGGLNTQYF
v_call: TRBV6-6; j_call: TRBJ1-2; cdr3_aa: CASTPGQGNYGYTF
v_call: TRBV5-1; j_call: TRBJ2-1; cdr3_aa: CASSSLPPSGSSYNEQFF